This T cell receptor (beta chain) was retrieved from a study of T cell repertoires in cytomegalovirus infection (dated by TCRdb to the late 2010s). Regarding the study in general: The HLA type of each donor mattered for the analysis, because public TCR beta signatures pointed to carriage of CMV infection along with the matching HLA type.

Study-level results and caveats: Cumulative frequency of public TCR beta family members discriminated carriers of CMV infection plus the relevant HLA type in this cohort and an independent approximately 350-donor cohort. The ex vivo response was dominated by HLA-C-restricted CMV-specific TCR beta clonotypes, which also provided the single most frequent clonotype in two of eight donors.

Data came from an Illumina HiSeq 1500. The public reads were reprocessed in TCRdb via fastp at Q25 and MiXCR, keeping in-frame beta chains. Rows merge per CDR3 protein into single entries with the most common DNA and genes. The sample has around 550,000 distinct CDR3 sequences on record, approximately 25% of them singletons. Around 13% of the sample lies in the top ten. Regarding this clonotype: Its specific antigen is unknown. No base quality values were provided; no much bigger clone lies one nucleotide off.

The sequencing input was PBMCs. This TCR was recovered from a human donor in good health (CMV status not recorded). Some clones in this sample may be carry-over from other donors' samples.

The CDR3 reads as follows: CASSSPLAGPYNEQFF. The nucleotide sequence reads TGTGCCAGCAGCTCTCCTCTAGCGGGACCTTACAATGAGCAGTTCTTC. Recombination linked TRBV6-2 or TRBV6-3 to TRBJ2-1, and 9 junctional nucleotides match TRBD2. After removal of 6 bases from V and 4 bases from J, the junction retains 10 bases not matched to a gene. The cysteine opens and the phenylalanine closes a CDR3 of 16 amino acids. Only the CDR3 DNA is retained, 48 bases long and in frame from the first base. For CDR1 and CDR2, the germline V gene lists MNHEY and SVGEGT.